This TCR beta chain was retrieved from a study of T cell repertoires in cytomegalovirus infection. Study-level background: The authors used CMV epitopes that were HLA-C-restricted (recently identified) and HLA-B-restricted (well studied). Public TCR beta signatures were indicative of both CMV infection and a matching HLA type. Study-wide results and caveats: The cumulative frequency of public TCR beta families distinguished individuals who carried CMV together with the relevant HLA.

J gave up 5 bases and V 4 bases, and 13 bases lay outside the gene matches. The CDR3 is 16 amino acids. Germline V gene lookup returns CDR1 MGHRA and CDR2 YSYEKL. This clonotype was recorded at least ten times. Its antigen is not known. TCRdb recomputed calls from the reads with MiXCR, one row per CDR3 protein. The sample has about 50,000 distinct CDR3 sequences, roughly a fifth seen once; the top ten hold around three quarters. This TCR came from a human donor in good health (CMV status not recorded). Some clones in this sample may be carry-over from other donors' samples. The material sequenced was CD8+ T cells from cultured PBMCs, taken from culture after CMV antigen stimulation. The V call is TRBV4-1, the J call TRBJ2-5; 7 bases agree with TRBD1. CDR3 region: CASSPHTGDQAETQYF. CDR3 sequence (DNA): TGCGCCAGCAGCCCTCATACAGGGGATCAGGCGGAGACCCAGTACTTC.